The sequence of this TCR beta chain was determined in a study of blood T cell repertoires in COVID-19. Across the study: Samples came from the United States, Italy and Spain, spanning acute and convalescent COVID-19. Sources were T cells, B-cell-depleted T cells, or PBMCs; the material itself was cDNA or gDNA.

In the source study's methods: Amplification from reference gene primers served as the basis for estimated nucleated cell counts. Clones were sequenced by immunoSEQ multiplex PCR, and TCRdb holds only the in-frame ones, with some missing. V and J calls and clone size are those listed in that table; D and trimming were worked out from the DNA. The top ten hold less than 3.5% of the sample, which has 210,000 or so clones, roughly 90% seen once. Trimming took off 2 bases at V and 1 base at J, with 7 bases between the two ends. CDR1 and CDR2 (germline): ENHRY, SYGVKD. The CDR3 is made up of 14 amino acids.

The sequence came from a woman aged 60-70 years with acute or convalescent COVID-19. Sample: peripheral blood. The rearrangement uses TRBV10-3 and TRBJ2-3; possible D gene TRBD2, 5 bases. For the CDR3, the DNA is TGTGCCATCAGTGAGCATAGCGGCACAGATACGCAGTATTTT. Encoded protein: CAISEHSGTDTQYF.